The following is a T cell receptor beta chain sequence with its context. Its matching antigen is unknown. This record comes from a study of post-analysis software for immune sequencing data. Study in general: Patients had relapsing-remitting, secondary progressive or progressive-relapsing multiple sclerosis; some lacked subtype.

The authors incorporated unique molecular identifiers into the TCR beta cDNA libraries. The authors obtained roughly 0.5 million cDNA molecules from approximately 1 to 10 million T cells. TCRdb fed the PCR reads into MiXCR, producing one record per CDR3 protein. The data contain more than 350,000 distinct CDR3 sequences, 30% to 45% of them seen just once; the ten biggest clones take up 6.5% to 8%. Overall study findings and caveats: Co-batched samples clustered tightly together by F measure. Those with multiple sclerosis, the patient group, showed significantly lower normalized Chao1 diversity than controls. Patients showed TRBV5-6, TRBV5-1 and TRBV20-1 among five TRBV segments more frequent than in controls.

V shed 4 bases and J 7 bases; nucleotides not matched to a gene: 6. The CDR3 has 14 amino acids. The germline V gene encodes CDR1 MNHEY and CDR2 SMNVEV (reference sequence). The sequencing input was blood. This TCR derives from a girl aged 2 to 10 with multiple sclerosis. The rearrangement joins TRBV27 to TRBJ1-2; 10 bases are shared with TRBD1. Here the CDR3 reads CASSSGQGVGGYTF. The CDR3 DNA reads TGTGCCAGCAGTTCAGGACAGGGGGTCGGTGGCTACACCTTC.